This paragraph covers one T cell receptor beta chain sequence. What it binds is not known. As defined, naive CD8 cells were CD45RO-negative and positively selected for CCR7, with terminally differentiated effector memory CD45RA+ cells excluded. Germline V gene lookup returns CDR1 SGHNT and CDR2 YYREEE (reference sequence). The V segment lost 3 bases and the J segment 8 bases; nucleotides outside the gene matches: 7. The CDR3 has 13 amino acids. Generated by immunoSEQ multiplex PCR, the TCRdb table keeps only in-frame clones and is missing some. The table records 1.5 million to 2.5 million clones, 85% to 95% of them present only once. The data belong to a study of shared clonotypes between healthy human individuals. Regarding the study as a whole: The generation probabilities recorded for non-shared clonotypes fell below those of clonotypes shared by all four donors.

Material: naive CD8+ T cells sorted from blood. The clonotype was recovered from a man younger than 35 in good health. The chain couples TRBV5-4 to TRBJ1-2, with 7 bases matching TRBD1. CDR3 DNA: TGTGCCAGCAGCTACGAGACAGGGCGAGGCTACACCTTC. It translates to CASSYETGRGYTF.